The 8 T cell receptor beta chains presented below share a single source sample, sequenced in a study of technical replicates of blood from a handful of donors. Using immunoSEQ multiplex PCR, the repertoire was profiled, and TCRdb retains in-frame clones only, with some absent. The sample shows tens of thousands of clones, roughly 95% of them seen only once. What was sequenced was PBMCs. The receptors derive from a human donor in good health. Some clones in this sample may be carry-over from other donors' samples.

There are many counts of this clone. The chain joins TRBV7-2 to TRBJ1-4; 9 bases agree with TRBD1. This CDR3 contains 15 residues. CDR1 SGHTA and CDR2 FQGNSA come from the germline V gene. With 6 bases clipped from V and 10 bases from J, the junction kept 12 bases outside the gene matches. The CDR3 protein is CASRPEGQGWGKLFF. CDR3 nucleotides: TGTGCCAGCAGACCAGAGGGACAGGGCTGGGGAAAACTGTTTTTT.

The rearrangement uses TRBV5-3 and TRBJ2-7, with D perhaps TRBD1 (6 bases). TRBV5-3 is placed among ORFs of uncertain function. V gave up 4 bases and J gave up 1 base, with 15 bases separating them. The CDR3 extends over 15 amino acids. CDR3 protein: CARSLGHSISYEQYF. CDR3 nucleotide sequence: TGTGCCAGAAGCCTGGGACACTCCATATCCTACGAGCAGTACTTC.

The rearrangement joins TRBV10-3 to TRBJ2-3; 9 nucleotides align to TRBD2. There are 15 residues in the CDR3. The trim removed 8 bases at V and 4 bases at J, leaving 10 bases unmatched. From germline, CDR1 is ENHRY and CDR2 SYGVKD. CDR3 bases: TGTGCCATCGGCCCGGGACTAGCTAAGGCAGATACGCAGTATTTT. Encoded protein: CAIGPGLAKADTQYF.

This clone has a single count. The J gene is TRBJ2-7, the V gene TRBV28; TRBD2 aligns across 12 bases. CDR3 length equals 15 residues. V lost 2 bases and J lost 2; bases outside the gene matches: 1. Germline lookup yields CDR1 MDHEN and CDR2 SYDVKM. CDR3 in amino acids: CASSLRTSGTYEQYF. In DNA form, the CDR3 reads TGTGCCAGCAGTTTACGGACTAGCGGGACCTACGAGCAGTACTTC.

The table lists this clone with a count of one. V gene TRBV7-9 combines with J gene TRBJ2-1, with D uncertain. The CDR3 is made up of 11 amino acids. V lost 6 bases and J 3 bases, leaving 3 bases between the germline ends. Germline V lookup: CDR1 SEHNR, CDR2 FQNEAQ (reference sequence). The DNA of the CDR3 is TGTGCCAGCAGTAACTACAATGAGCAGTTCTTC. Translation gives CASSNYNEQFF.

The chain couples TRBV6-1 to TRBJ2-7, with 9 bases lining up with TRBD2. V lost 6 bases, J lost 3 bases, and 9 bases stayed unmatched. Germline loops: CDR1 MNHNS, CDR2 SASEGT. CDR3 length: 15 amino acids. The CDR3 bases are TGTGCCAGCAGGCGACCTGGCGGGAGGGACTACGAGCAGTACTTC. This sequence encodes CASRRPGGRDYEQYF.

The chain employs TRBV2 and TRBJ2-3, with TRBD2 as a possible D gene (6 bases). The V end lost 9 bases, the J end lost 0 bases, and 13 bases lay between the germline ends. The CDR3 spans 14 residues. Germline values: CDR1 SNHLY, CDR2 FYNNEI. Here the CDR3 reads CARSLAASTDTQYF. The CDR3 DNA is TGTGCCAGGTCACTAGCAGCTAGCACAGATACGCAGTATTTT.

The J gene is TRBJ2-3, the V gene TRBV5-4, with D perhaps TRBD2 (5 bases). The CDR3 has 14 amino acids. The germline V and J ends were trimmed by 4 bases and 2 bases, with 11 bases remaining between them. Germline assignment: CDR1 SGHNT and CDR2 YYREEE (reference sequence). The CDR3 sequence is CASSPSGPTDTQYF. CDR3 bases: TGTGCCAGCAGCCCAAGCGGACCCACAGATACGCAGTATTTT.